The TCR beta chain described here comes from a study of T cells after yellow fever vaccination. Whole-study findings and limits: Post-booster samples contained most primary-vaccination clones (nearly 98% CD4, about 87% CD8).

TCRdb recomputed calls from the 5' RACE reads with MiXCR, one row per CDR3 protein. The sample records 500,000 to 650,000 distinct CDR3 sequences, about 13% being singletons. With regard to this clonotype: Antigen specificity is unknown. At one boundary the junction diverges from the germline segment, which might be a read error.

The CDR3 has 16 residues. Germline V gene sequence: CDR1 SGHRS, CDR2 YFSETQ. Sequenced material: PBMCs, taken on the day of the yellow fever booster vaccination. The V and J genes are TRBV5-1 and TRBJ2-4, with D tentatively TRBD2 (5 bases). The clonotype originates from a man younger than 45 who received the YFV17D yellow fever vaccine. The CDR3 nucleotides read TGCACCAGCAGCTTTGGGTCGGGGATAGCCAAAAACATTCAGTACTTC. Translation: CTSSFGSGIAKNIQYF.